Listed below are T cell receptor beta chains from one sample, sequenced in a study of blood T cell repertoires in COVID-19. Method: immunoSEQ multiplex PCR; TCRdb's copy keeps in-frame clones and lacks some. The table shows approximately 250,000 clones, with roughly 88% occurring only once. Sequencing was carried out using PBMCs or T cells enriched from blood (not recorded which). The receptors derive from a woman aged 40 to 50 who had been exposed to COVID-19. Each CDR3 is given with its conserved first and last residue. Each record gives: J gene, D gene, clone size, V gene, CDR3 DNA, CDR3 protein. A D gene is named only where the DNA matches it firmly. Part of the rows lack a size; the others show once, few, many or a class for expanded clones.

J gene: TRBJ2-3; D gene: TRBD2; clone size: .; V gene: TRBV7-3; CDR3 DNA: TGTGCCAGCAGCCCTCGACTAGCGGGGTTAGATACGCAGTATTTT; CDR3 protein: CASSPRLAGLDTQYF
J gene: TRBJ2-3; D gene: TRBD2; clone size: .; V gene: TRBV5-4; CDR3 DNA: TGTGCCAGCAGCTTGGGGGGACTAGCGGGAATTGGAGATACGCAGTATTTT; CDR3 protein: CASSLGGLAGIGDTQYF
J gene: TRBJ1-5; D gene: .; clone size: .; V gene: TRBV7-8; CDR3 DNA: TGTGCCAGCAGCCCAAAGGGTTCGACAGGCAATCAGCCCCAGCATTTT; CDR3 protein: CASSPKGSTGNQPQHF
J gene: TRBJ2-7; D gene: .; clone size: .; V gene: TRBV6-2/TRBV6-3; CDR3 DNA: TGTGCCAGCAGTTTCGCAGGGGCCACGTACGAGCAGTACTTC; CDR3 protein: CASSFAGATYEQYF
J gene: TRBJ2-7; D gene: .; clone size: .; V gene: TRBV6-6; CDR3 DNA: TGTGCCAGCAGTTACTCTAGGGAGATGGAAGGCTACGAGCAGTACTTC; CDR3 protein: CASSYSREMEGYEQYF
J gene: TRBJ1-5; D gene: .; clone size: .; V gene: TRBV28; CDR3 DNA: TGTGCCAGCAGTTCATTGGGGGGTAGGCAGCCCCAGCATTTT; CDR3 protein: CASSSLGGRQPQHF
J gene: TRBJ1-2; D gene: TRBD1; clone size: .; V gene: TRBV7-3; CDR3 DNA: TGTGCCAGCAGCCGGGACAGGGGGCATTATGGCTACACCTTC; CDR3 protein: CASSRDRGHYGYTF
J gene: TRBJ2-1; D gene: .; clone size: .; V gene: TRBV11-3; CDR3 DNA: TGTGCCAGCAGCTTTTTCAGGGGCCACAATGAGCAGTTCTTC; CDR3 protein: CASSFFRGHNEQFF
J gene: TRBJ1-4; D gene: .; clone size: .; V gene: TRBV9; CDR3 DNA: TGTGCCAGCAGCGCCCCGTATGGGGCTGATAATGAAAAACTGTTTTTT; CDR3 protein: CASSAPYGADNEKLFF
J gene: TRBJ1-1; D gene: TRBD1; clone size: .; V gene: TRBV28; CDR3 DNA: TGTGCCAGCAGACGCGGGACAGGTAAAACCATGAACACTGAAGCTTTCTTT; CDR3 protein: CASRRGTGKTMNTEAFF
J gene: TRBJ1-2; D gene: TRBD1; clone size: .; V gene: TRBV30; CDR3 DNA: TGTGCCTTACAGGGGGCGCGACATGGCTACACCTTC; CDR3 protein: CALQGARHGYTF
J gene: TRBJ2-7; D gene: .; clone size: .; V gene: TRBV5-6; CDR3 DNA: TGTGCCAGCAGCCGGGACACCCCCTACGAGCAGTACTTC; CDR3 protein: CASSRDTPYEQYF
J gene: TRBJ1-3; D gene: TRBD1; clone size: .; V gene: TRBV4-2; CDR3 DNA: TGTGCCAGCAGCTCCCGGACAGGGCCAGGCTCTGGAAACACCATATATTTT; CDR3 protein: CASSSRTGPGSGNTIYF
J gene: TRBJ2-3; D gene: TRBD2; clone size: .; V gene: TRBV9; CDR3 DNA: TGTGCCAGCAGCGAGAGCGGGGGCCACGGTATGGGCACAGATACGCAGTATTTT; CDR3 protein: CASSESGGHGMGTDTQYF
J gene: TRBJ2-5; D gene: .; clone size: .; V gene: TRBV11-2; CDR3 DNA: TGTGCCAGCAGCTTAGAGTACAGGAAAGAGACCCAGTACTTC; CDR3 protein: CASSLEYRKETQYF
J gene: TRBJ1-5; D gene: .; clone size: .; V gene: TRBV7-6; CDR3 DNA: TGTGCCAGCAGCCCCTCCCGACGGGTCTGCAATCAGCCCCAGCATTTT; CDR3 protein: CASSPSRRVCNQPQHF
J gene: TRBJ1-5; D gene: .; clone size: .; V gene: TRBV25-1; CDR3 DNA: TGTGCCAGCAGTGAAGGGGGGGGGCCGATTCGGCCCCAGCATTTT; CDR3 protein: CASSEGGGPIRPQHF
J gene: TRBJ2-5; D gene: TRBD1; clone size: .; V gene: TRBV19; CDR3 DNA: TGTGCCAGTAGCCAGAAAGGACAGGGGTTTACCTTGGGACAAGAGACCCAGTACTTC; CDR3 protein: CASSQKGQGFTLGQETQYF
J gene: TRBJ1-2; D gene: .; clone size: .; V gene: TRBV6-5; CDR3 DNA: TGTGCCAGCAGCCCGACAGGTGCTGGCTACACCTTC; CDR3 protein: CASSPTGAGYTF
J gene: TRBJ1-2; D gene: TRBD1; clone size: .; V gene: TRBV14; CDR3 DNA: TGTGCCAGCAGCCAAGTGGCGGACAGGAAGAGCGATGGCTACACCTTC; CDR3 protein: CASSQVADRKSDGYTF
J gene: TRBJ2-6; D gene: .; clone size: few; V gene: TRBV5-6; CDR3 DNA: TGTGCCAGCAGCGCTACGGGGTTGCCTGGGGCCAACGTCCTGACTTTC; CDR3 protein: CASSATGLPGANVLTF
J gene: TRBJ1-1; D gene: .; clone size: .; V gene: TRBV7-9; CDR3 DNA: TGTGCCAGCAGCTTAGGACAGGAAGCTTTCTTT; CDR3 protein: CASSLGQEAFF
J gene: TRBJ1-1; D gene: .; clone size: .; V gene: TRBV28; CDR3 DNA: TGTGCCAGCAGTTTAATCGGGGGGAAGTCCACTGAAGCTTTCTTT; CDR3 protein: CASSLIGGKSTEAFF
J gene: TRBJ2-2; D gene: .; clone size: .; V gene: TRBV7-9; CDR3 DNA: TGTGCCAGCAGTTGGCCAGGACAAAACACCGGGGAGCTGTTTTTT; CDR3 protein: CASSWPGQNTGELFF
J gene: TRBJ1-2; D gene: .; clone size: .; V gene: TRBV7-2; CDR3 DNA: TGTGCCAGCAGCTTACCGGCAGGGCTTAACTATGGCTACACCTTC; CDR3 protein: CASSLPAGLNYGYTF
J gene: TRBJ1-6; D gene: .; clone size: .; V gene: TRBV3-1/TRBV3-2; CDR3 DNA: TGTGCCAGCACACTCCCAGGCTCCTATAATTCACCCCTCCACTTT; CDR3 protein: CASTLPGSYNSPLHF
J gene: TRBJ2-7; D gene: .; clone size: .; V gene: TRBV6-5; CDR3 DNA: TGTGCCAGCAGTTACCTCTACGAGCAGTACTTC; CDR3 protein: CASSYLYEQYF
J gene: TRBJ1-2; D gene: TRBD1; clone size: few; V gene: TRBV18; CDR3 DNA: TGTGCCAGCTCACCAGCCGGGACAGGGCGTAACTATGGCTACACCTTC; CDR3 protein: CASSPAGTGRNYGYTF
J gene: TRBJ1-1; D gene: .; clone size: once; V gene: TRBV7-2; CDR3 DNA: TGTGCCAGCAGCTCCTCCGGACGGGGAGAAGCTTTCTTT; CDR3 protein: CASSSSGRGEAFF
J gene: TRBJ1-1; D gene: TRBD1; clone size: .; V gene: TRBV14; CDR3 DNA: TGTGCCAGCAGCCCGGACAGGTCTAATGAAGCTTTCTTT; CDR3 protein: CASSPDRSNEAFF
J gene: TRBJ2-5; D gene: TRBD2; clone size: .; V gene: TRBV4-3; CDR3 DNA: TGCGCCAGCAGCCAAGGGACTAGCGGGAGGTACCAAGAGACCCAGTACTTC; CDR3 protein: CASSQGTSGRYQETQYF
J gene: TRBJ1-2; D gene: .; clone size: .; V gene: TRBV28; CDR3 DNA: TGTGCCAGCAGTTTTCGGCCCGGGGCGGGGAACTATGGCTACACCTTC; CDR3 protein: CASSFRPGAGNYGYTF
J gene: TRBJ2-1; D gene: .; clone size: once; V gene: TRBV12-3/TRBV12-4; CDR3 DNA: TGTGCCAGCAGTTTAGACAGATCCCTGTTCTTC; CDR3 protein: CASSLDRSLFF
J gene: TRBJ1-5; D gene: .; clone size: .; V gene: TRBV19; CDR3 DNA: TGTGCCAGTGGAGCGGTTTATAGCAATCAGCCCCAGCATTTT; CDR3 protein: CASGAVYSNQPQHF
J gene: TRBJ1-3; D gene: .; clone size: .; V gene: TRBV9; CDR3 DNA: TGTGCCAGCAGCGTAGACAGTAATGGAAACACCATATATTTT; CDR3 protein: CASSVDSNGNTIYF
J gene: TRBJ2-2; D gene: .; clone size: .; V gene: TRBV7-6; CDR3 DNA: TGTGCCAGCAGCTTAGTTGGGGGAGGTTTGAACGGGGAGCTGTTTTTT; CDR3 protein: CASSLVGGGLNGELFF
J gene: TRBJ1-6; D gene: .; clone size: .; V gene: TRBV4-3; CDR3 DNA: TGCGCCAGCAGACAAGCCGAGGGTTCCAATTCACCCCTCCACTTT; CDR3 protein: CASRQAEGSNSPLHF
J gene: TRBJ1-2; D gene: .; clone size: once; V gene: TRBV19; CDR3 DNA: TGTGCCACCTCCCTACCGTCCAACTATGGCTACACCTTC; CDR3 protein: CATSLPSNYGYTF
J gene: TRBJ2-1; D gene: .; clone size: .; V gene: TRBV30; CDR3 DNA: TGTGCCTGGAGTCCCTTAGGCAGGGGAGAGCAGTTCTTC; CDR3 protein: CAWSPLGRGEQFF
J gene: TRBJ2-7; D gene: .; clone size: .; V gene: TRBV19; CDR3 DNA: TGTGCCAGTACCTCCCCCGGCAGGGCCTACGAGCAGTACTTC; CDR3 protein: CASTSPGRAYEQYF
J gene: TRBJ2-2; D gene: TRBD2; clone size: .; V gene: TRBV27; CDR3 DNA: TGTGCCAGCACCCTGAGACCCTACGGGGGGGAACTCAACACCGGGGAGCTGTTTTTT; CDR3 protein: CASTLRPYGGELNTGELFF
J gene: TRBJ1-3; D gene: TRBD1; clone size: .; V gene: TRBV18; CDR3 DNA: TGTGCCAGCTCACCACCATCAGGGGGCTCTGGAAACACCATATATTTT; CDR3 protein: CASSPPSGGSGNTIYF
J gene: TRBJ1-1; D gene: .; clone size: once; V gene: TRBV30; CDR3 DNA: TGTGCCTGGATGAGGCGGACATTGGGGAGGACTGAAGCTTTCTTT; CDR3 protein: CAWMRRTLGRTEAFF
J gene: TRBJ2-1; D gene: .; clone size: .; V gene: TRBV25-1; CDR3 DNA: TGTGCCAGCAGTGAAGTTGTGGGCTATGAGCAGTTCTTC; CDR3 protein: CASSEVVGYEQFF
J gene: TRBJ2-1; D gene: TRBD2; clone size: .; V gene: TRBV7-3; CDR3 DNA: TGTGCCAGCAGCTCCACTAGCGGGAGCAGGAATGAGCAGTTCTTC; CDR3 protein: CASSSTSGSRNEQFF